This T cell receptor (beta chain) was sequenced during a study of cytomegalovirus exposure and HLA in healthy donors. Study-wide context: Earlier findings included 100 million to 130 million unique TCR beta sequences obtained from about 179 million T cells. Study-wide points: In all likelihood, a cluster of highly shared sequence variants was a sequencing artifact. A missense variant in DCLRE1C was later tied to TCR beta V- and J-gene trimming. Using a false discovery rate of 0.05, a later analysis showed that around 16,000 TCR beta sequences were associated with HLA alleles.

The CDR3 runs 15 residues. J gave up 6 bases and V 2 bases, and 6 bases lay outside the gene matches. Germline V gives CDR1 MNHEY, CDR2 SVGAGI. This clone was picked up a small number of times. Its antigen is still unknown. Researchers ran the PCR with 60 Vbeta and 13 Jbeta primers. The table came from immunoSEQ multiplex PCR; TCRdb's copy has only in-frame clones and leaves some out. The table has about 94,000 clones, over 65% seen once; the top ten hold under 4%. The sample comprised PBMCs. The V gene is TRBV6-5, the J gene TRBJ2-1; 8 positions match TRBD2. This TCR was recovered from a man aged 30 to 39 in good health and CMV-seronegative. The CDR3 sequence: CASSYGTSGGNEQFF. The DNA for the CDR3 is TGTGCCAGCAGTTACGGGACTAGTGGGGGCAATGAGCAGTTCTTC.